This T cell receptor beta chain was profiled in a study of blood T cell repertoires in COVID-19. Study summary: The cDNA or gDNA used as material had been derived from T cells, B-cell-depleted T cells, or PBMCs.

Some clones are missing from TCRdb's copy, which holds only in-frame ones; the method was immunoSEQ multiplex PCR. The table shows about 160,000 clones, with roughly 84% occurring only once. CDR1 is MRHNA and CDR2 is SNTAGT in the germline V gene. This CDR3 region has 15 residues. The V gene end was trimmed by 11 bases and the J gene end by 0 bases; junction bases not matched to a gene: 12. Participant ages covered roughly 18 to 89 years across 25 or so US areas. Each participant's cohort was designated according to participant-reported clinical history. Before being deemed recovered, Cohort 3 donors had two negative PCRs, clearance, or symptom resolution.

This rearrangement joins TRBV6-4 to TRBJ1-2; TRBD1 matches at 7 bases. The sample consisted of PBMCs or T cells enriched from blood (not recorded which). This receptor was obtained from a woman aged 50 to 65 who had recovered from COVID-19. In DNA, the CDR3 is TGTGCCGGAATACAGGGGTACAACCCTAACTATGGCTACACCTTC. Protein sequence: CAGIQGYNPNYGYTF.